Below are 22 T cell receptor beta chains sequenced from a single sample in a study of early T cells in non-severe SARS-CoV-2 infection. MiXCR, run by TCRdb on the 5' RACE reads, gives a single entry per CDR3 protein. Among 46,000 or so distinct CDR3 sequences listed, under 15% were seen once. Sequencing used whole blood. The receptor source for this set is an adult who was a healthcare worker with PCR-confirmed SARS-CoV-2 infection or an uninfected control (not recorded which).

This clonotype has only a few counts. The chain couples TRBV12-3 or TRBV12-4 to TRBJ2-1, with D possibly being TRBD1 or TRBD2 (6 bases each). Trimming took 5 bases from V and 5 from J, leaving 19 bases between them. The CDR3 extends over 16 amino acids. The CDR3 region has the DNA TGTGCCAGCAGTCGAAAGGGGGGTTTAACCAACAATGAGCAGTTCTTC. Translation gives CASSRKGGLTNNEQFF.

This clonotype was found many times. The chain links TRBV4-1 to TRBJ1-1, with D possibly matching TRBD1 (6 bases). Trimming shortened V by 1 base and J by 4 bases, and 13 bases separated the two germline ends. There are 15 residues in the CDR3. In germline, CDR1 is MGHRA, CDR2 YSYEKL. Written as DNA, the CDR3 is TGCGCCAGCAGCCAAGCTTTAGGGGGGAGCACTGAAGCTTTCTTT. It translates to CASSQALGGSTEAFF.

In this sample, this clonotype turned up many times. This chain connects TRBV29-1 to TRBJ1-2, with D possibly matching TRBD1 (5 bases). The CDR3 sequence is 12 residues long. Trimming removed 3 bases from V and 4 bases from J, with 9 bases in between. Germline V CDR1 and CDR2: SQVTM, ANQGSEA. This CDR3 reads CSVDRQSYGYTF. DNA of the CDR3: TGCAGCGTTGACAGACAGAGCTATGGCTACACCTTC.

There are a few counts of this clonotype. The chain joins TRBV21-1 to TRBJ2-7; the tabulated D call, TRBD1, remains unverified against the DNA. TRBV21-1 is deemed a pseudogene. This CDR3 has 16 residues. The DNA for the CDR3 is TGTGCCAGCAGCAAGTGGGGACAGCCCGGGCGTTGTGAGCAGTACTTC. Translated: CASSKWGQPGRCEQYF.

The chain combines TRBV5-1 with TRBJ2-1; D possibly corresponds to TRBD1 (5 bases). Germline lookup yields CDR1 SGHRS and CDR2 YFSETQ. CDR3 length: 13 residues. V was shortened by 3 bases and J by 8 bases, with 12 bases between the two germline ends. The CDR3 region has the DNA TGCGCCAGCAGCTACCTTATAGGGGATGAGCAGTTCTTC. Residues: CASSYLIGDEQFF.

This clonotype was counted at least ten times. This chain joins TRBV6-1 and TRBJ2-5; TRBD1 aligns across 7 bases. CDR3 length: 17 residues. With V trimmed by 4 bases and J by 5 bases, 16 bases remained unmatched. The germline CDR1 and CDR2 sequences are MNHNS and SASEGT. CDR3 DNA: TGTGCCAGCAGTGGCTTACGGCGGACAGGCCCCCAGGAGACCCAGTACTTC. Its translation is CASSGLRRTGPQETQYF.

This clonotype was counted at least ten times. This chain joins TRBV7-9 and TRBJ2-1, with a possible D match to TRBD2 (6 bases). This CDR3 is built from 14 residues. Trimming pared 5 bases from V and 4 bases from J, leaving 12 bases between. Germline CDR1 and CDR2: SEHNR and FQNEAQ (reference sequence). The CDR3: CASSQIRGYNEQFF. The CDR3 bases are TGTGCCAGCAGCCAGATCCGGGGGTACAATGAGCAGTTCTTC.

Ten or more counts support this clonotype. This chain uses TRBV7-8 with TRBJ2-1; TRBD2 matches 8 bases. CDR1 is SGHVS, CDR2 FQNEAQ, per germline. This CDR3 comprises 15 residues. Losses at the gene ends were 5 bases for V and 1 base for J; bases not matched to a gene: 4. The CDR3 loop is CASSPLAGSYNEQFF. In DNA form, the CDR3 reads TGTGCCAGCAGCCCTTTAGCGGGATCCTACAATGAGCAGTTCTTC. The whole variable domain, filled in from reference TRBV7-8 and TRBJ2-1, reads GAGVSQSPRYKVAKRGQDVALRCDPISGHVSLFWYQQALGQGPEFLTYFQNEAQLDKSGLPSDRFFAERPEGSVSTLKIQRTQQEDSAVYLCASSPLAGSYNEQFFGPGTRLTVL.

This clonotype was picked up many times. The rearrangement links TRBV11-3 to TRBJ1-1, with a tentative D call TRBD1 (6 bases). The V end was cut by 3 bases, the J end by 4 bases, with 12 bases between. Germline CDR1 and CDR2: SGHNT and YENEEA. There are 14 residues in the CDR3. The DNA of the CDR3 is TGTGCCAGCAGCTTTGGGGGCTCTAGCACTGAAGCTTTCTTT. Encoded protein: CASSFGGSSTEAFF.

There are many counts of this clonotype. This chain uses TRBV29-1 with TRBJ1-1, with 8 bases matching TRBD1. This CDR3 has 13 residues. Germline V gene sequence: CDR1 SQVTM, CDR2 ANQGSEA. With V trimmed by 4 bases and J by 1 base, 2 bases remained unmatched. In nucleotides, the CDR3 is TGCAGCGTTGGCCAGGGGGCGAACACTGAAGCTTTCTTT. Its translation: CSVGQGANTEAFF. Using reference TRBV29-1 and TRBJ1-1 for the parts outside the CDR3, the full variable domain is SAVISQKPSRDICQRGTSLTIQCQVDSQVTMMFWYRQQPGQSLTLIATANQGSEATYESGFVIDKFPISRPNLTFSTLTVSNMSPEDSSIYLCSVGQGANTEAFFGQGTRLTVV.

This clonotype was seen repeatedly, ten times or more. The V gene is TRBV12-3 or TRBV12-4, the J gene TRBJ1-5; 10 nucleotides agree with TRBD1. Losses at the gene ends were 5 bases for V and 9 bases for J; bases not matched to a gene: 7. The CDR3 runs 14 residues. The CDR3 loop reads CASSVGQGVGPQHF. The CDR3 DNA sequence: TGTGCCAGCAGTGTCGGACAGGGGGTAGGGCCCCAGCATTTT.

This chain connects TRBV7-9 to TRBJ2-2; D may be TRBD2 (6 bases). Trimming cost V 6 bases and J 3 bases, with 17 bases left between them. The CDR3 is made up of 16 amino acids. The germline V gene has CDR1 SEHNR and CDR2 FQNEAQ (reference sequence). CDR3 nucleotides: TGTGCCAGCAGTCATCTAGGAGGGGAAGACACCGGGGAGCTGTTTTTT. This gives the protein CASSHLGGEDTGELFF.

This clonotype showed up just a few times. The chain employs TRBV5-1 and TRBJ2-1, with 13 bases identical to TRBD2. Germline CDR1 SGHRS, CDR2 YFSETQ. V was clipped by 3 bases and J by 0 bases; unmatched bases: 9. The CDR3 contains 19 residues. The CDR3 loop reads CASSSRLAGGPSSYNEQFF. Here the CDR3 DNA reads TGCGCCAGCAGCTCTAGACTAGCGGGGGGCCCCAGCTCCTACAATGAGCAGTTCTTC.

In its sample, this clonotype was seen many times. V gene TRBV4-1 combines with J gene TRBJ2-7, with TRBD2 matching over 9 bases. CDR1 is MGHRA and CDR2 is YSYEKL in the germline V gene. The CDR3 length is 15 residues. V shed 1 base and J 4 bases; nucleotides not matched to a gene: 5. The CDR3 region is CASSQVVAGEYEQYF. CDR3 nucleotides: TGCGCCAGCAGCCAAGTGGTAGCGGGAGAATACGAGCAGTACTTC.

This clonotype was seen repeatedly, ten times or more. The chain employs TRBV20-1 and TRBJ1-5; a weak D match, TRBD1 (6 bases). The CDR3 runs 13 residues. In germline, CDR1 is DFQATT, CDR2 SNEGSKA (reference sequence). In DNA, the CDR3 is TGCAGCCAGGGGAGGGGACGCAATCAGCCCCAGCATTTT. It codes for CSQGRGRNQPQHF.

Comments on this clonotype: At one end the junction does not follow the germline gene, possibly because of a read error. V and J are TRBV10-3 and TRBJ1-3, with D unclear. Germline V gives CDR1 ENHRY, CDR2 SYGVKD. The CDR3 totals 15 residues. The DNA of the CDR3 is TGTGCCATCAGGCCCGGGCTTCTCTCTGGATACACCATATATTTT. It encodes CAIRPGLLSGYTIYF.

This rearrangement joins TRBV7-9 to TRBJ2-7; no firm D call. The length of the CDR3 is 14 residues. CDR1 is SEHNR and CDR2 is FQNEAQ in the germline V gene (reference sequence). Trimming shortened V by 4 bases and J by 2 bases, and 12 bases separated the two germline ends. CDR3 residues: CASSSPAGPYEQYF. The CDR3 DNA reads TGTGCCAGCAGCTCCCCTGCCGGTCCCTACGAGCAGTACTTC.

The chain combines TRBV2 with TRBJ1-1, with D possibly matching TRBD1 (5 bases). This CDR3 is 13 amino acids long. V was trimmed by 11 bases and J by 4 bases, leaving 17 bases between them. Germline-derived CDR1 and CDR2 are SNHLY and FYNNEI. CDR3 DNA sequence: TGTGCCGGGGGTTTAGCGAGGGCCACTGAAGCTTTCTTT. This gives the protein CAGGLARATEAFF.

CDR3 in DNA: TGTGCCAGTAGTAATCCGGGGAGCACCGGGGAGCTGTTTTTT. It codes for CASSNPGSTGELFF. The chain is built from TRBV19 and TRBJ2-2, with a possible D match to TRBD2 (5 bases). Trimming shortened V by 4 bases and J by 4 bases, and 10 bases separated the two germline ends. This CDR3 has 14 amino acids. Germline V gene lookup returns CDR1 LNHDA and CDR2 SQIVND (reference sequence).

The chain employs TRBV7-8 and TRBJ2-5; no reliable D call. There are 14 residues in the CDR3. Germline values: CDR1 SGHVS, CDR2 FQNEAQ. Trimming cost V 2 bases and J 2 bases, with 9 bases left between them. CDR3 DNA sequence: TGTGCCAGCAGCTTAAAGTTGGGGCAAGAGACCCAGTACTTC. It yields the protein CASSLKLGQETQYF.

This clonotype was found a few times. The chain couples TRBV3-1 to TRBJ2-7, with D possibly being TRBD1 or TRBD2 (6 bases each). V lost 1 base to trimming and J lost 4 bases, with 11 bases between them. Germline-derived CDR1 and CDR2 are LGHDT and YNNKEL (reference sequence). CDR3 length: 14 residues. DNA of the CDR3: TGTGCCAGCAGCCAAGGGGGGGCCATTTACGAGCAGTACTTC. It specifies CASSQGGAIYEQYF.

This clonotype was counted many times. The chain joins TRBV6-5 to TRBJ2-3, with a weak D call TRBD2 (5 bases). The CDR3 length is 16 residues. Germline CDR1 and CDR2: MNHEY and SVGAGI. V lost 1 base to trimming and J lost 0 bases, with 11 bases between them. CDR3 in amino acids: CASSYWSGESTDTQYF. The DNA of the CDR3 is TGTGCCAGCAGTTACTGGTCCGGGGAAAGCACAGATACGCAGTATTTT.